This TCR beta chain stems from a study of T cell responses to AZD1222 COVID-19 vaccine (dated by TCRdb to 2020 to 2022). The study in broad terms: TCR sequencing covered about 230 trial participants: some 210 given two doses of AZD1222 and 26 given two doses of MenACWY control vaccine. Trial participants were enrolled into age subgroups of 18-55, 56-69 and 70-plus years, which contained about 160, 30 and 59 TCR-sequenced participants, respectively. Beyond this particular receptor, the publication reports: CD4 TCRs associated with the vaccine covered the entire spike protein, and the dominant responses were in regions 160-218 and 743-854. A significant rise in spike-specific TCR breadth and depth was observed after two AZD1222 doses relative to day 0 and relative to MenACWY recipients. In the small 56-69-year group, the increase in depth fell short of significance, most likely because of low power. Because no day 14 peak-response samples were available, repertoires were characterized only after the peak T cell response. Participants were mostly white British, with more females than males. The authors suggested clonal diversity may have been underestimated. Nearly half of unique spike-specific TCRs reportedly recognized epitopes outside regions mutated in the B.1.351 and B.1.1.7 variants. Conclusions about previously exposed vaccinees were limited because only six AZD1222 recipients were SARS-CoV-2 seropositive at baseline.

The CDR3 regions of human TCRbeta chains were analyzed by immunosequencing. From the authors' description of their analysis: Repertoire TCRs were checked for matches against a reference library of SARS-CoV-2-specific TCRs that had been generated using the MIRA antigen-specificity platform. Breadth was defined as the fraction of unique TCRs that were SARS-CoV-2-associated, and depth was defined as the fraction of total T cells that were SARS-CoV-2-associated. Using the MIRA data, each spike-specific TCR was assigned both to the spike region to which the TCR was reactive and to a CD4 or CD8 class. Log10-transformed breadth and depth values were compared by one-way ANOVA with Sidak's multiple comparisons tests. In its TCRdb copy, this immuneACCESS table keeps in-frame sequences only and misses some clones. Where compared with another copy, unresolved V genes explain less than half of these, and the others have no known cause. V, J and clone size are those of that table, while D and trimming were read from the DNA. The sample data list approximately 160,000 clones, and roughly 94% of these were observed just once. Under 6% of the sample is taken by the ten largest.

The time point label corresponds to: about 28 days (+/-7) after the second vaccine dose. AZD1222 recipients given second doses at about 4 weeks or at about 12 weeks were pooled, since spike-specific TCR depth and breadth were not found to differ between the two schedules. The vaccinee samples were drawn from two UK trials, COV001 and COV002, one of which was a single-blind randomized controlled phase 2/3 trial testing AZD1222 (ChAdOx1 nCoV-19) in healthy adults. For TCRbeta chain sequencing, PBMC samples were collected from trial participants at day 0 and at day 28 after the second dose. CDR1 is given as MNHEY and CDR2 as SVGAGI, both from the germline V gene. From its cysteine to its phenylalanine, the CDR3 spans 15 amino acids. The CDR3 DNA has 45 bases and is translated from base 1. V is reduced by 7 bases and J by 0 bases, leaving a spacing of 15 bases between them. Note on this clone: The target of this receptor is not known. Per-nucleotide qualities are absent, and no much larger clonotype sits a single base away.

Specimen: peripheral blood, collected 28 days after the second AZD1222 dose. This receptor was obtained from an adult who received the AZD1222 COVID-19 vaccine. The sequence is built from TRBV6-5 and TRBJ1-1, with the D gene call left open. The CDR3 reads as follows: CASTYSSGMNTEAFF. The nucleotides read TGTGCCAGCACTTATAGTTCAGGTATGAACACTGAAGCTTTCTTT.